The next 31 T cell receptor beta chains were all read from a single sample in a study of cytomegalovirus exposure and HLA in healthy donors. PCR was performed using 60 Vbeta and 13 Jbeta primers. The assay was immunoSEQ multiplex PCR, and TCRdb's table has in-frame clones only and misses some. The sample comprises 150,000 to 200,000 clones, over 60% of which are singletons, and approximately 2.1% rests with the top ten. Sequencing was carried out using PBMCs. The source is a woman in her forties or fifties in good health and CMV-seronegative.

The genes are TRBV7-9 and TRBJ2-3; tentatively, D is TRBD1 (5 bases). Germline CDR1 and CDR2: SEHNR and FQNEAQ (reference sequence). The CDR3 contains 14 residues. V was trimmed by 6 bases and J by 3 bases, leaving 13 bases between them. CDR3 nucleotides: TGTGCCAGCAGGCATAGGGGTCCGACAGATACGCAGTATTTT. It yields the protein CASRHRGPTDTQYF.

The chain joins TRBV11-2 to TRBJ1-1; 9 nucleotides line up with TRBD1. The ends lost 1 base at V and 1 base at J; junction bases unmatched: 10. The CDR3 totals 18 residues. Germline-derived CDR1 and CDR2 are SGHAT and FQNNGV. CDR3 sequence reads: CASSLVFGGQGENTEAFF. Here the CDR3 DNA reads TGTGCCAGCAGCTTAGTATTTGGGGGACAGGGAGAGAACACTGAAGCTTTCTTT.

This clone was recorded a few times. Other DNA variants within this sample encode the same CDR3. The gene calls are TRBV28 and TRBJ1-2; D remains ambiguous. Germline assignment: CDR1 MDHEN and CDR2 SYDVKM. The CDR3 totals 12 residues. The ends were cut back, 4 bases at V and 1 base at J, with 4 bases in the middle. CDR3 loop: CASSSLNYGYTF. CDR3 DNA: TGTGCCAGCAGTTCCCTTAACTATGGCTACACCTTC.

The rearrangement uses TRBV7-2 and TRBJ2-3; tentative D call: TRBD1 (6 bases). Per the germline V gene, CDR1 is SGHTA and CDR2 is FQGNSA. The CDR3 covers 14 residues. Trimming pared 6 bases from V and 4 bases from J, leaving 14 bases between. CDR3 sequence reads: CASSFDRPPDTQYF. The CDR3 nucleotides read TGTGCCAGCAGTTTCGACAGGCCACCAGATACGCAGTATTTT.

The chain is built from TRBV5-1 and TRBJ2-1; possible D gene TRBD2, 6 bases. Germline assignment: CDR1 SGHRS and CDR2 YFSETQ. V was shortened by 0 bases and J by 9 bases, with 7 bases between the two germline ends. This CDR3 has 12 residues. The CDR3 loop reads CASSLGGGEQFF. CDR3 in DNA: TGCGCCAGCAGCTTGGGGGGAGGTGAGCAGTTCTTC.

The CDR3 here is CASSESQGPWNEQFF. The CDR3 DNA reads as TGTGCCAGCAGTGAAAGTCAGGGTCCGTGGAATGAGCAGTTCTTC. The chain links TRBV6-1 to TRBJ2-1; the D gene is possibly TRBD1 (5 bases). Trimming cost V 2 bases and J 7 bases, with 15 bases left between them. The CDR3 loop spans 15 amino acids. Germline CDR1 reads MNHNS; CDR2 reads SASEGT.

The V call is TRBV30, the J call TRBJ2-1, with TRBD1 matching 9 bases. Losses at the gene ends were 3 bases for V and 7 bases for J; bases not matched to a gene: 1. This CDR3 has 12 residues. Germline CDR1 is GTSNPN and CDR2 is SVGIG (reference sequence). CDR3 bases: TGTGCCTGGAGGGGACAGGGAAATGAGCAGTTCTTC. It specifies CAWRGQGNEQFF.

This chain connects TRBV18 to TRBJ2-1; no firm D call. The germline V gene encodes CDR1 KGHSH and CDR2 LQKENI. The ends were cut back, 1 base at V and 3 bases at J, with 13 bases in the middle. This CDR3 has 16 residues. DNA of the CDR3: TGTGCCAGCTCACCACTAGAGACCCGACACTACAATGAGCAGTTCTTC. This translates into CASSPLETRHYNEQFF.

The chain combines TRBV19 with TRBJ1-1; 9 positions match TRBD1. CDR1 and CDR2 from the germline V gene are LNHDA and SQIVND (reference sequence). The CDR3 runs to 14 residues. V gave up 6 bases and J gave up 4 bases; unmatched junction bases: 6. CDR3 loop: CASRIQGASTEAFF. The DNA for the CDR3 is TGTGCCAGTAGGATACAGGGGGCTTCCACTGAAGCTTTCTTT.

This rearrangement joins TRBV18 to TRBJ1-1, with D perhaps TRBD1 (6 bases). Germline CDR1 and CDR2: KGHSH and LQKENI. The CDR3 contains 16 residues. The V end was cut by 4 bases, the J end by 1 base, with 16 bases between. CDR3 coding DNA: TGTGCCAGCTCACTAAAACAGGGATCACAGAACACTGAAGCTTTCTTT. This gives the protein CASSLKQGSQNTEAFF. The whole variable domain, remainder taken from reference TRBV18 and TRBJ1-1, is NAGVMQNPRHLVRRRGQEARLRCSPMKGHSHVYWYRQLPEEGLKFMVYLQKENIIDESGMPKERFSAEFPKEGPSILRIQQVVRGDSAAYFCASSLKQGSQNTEAFFGQGTRLTVV.

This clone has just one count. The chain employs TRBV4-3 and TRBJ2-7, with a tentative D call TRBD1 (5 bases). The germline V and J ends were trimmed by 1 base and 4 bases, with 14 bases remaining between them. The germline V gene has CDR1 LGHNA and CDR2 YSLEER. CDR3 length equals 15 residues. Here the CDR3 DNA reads TGCGCCAGCAGCCAAGTGGCAGGGTTTGGTTACGAGCAGTACTTC. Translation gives CASSQVAGFGYEQYF.

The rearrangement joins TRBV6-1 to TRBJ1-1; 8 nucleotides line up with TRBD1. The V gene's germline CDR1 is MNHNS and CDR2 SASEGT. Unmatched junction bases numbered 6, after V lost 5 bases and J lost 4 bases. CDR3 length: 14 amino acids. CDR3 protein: CASSPRGQGTEAFF. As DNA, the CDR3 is TGTGCCAGCAGTCCCCGAGGACAGGGCACTGAAGCTTTCTTT.

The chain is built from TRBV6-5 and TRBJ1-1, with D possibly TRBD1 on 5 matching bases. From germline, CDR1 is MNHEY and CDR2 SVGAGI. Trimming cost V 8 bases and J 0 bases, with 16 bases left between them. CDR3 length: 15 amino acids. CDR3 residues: CASSTNRNLNTEAFF. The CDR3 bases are TGTGCCAGCTCTACTAACAGGAATCTGAACACTGAAGCTTTCTTT.

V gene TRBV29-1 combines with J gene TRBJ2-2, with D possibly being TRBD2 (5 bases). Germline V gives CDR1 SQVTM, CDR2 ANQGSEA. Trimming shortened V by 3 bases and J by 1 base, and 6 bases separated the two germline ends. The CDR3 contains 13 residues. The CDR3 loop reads CSVDRGNTGELFF. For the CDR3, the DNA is TGCAGCGTTGATCGGGGGAACACCGGGGAGCTGTTTTTT.

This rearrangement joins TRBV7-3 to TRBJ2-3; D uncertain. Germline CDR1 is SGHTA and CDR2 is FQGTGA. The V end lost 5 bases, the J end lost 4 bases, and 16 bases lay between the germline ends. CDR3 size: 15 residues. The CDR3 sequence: CASSPVFGFSDTQYF. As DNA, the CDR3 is TGTGCCAGCAGCCCCGTTTTCGGGTTCTCAGATACGCAGTATTTT.

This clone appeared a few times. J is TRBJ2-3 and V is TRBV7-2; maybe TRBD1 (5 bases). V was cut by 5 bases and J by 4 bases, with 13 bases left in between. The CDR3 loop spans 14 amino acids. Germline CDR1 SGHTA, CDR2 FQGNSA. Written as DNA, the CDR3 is TGTGCCAGCAGCGAACAGGCCCTCGCAGATACGCAGTATTTT. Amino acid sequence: CASSEQALADTQYF.

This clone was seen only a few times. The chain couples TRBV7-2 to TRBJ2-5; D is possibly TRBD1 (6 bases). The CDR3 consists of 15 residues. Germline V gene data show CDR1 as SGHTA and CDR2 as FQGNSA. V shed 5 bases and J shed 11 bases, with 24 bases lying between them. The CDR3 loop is CASSPQGNRLGEQYF. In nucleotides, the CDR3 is TGTGCCAGCAGCCCCCAGGGGAACAGGTTAGGAGAGCAGTACTTC.

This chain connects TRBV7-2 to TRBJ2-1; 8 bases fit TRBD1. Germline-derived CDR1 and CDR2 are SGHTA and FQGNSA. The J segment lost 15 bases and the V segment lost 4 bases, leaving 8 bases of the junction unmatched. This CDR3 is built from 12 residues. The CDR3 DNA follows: TGTGCCAGCAGCTACGTTCAGGGGGCCCTGTTCTTC. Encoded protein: CASSYVQGALFF.

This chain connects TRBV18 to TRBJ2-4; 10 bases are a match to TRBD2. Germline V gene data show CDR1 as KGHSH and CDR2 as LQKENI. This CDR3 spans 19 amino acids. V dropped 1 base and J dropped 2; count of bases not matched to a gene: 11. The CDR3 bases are TGTGCCAGCTCACCACGACTCGCTAGCGGGAGATTTACCAAAAACATTCAGTACTTC. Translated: CASSPRLASGRFTKNIQYF.

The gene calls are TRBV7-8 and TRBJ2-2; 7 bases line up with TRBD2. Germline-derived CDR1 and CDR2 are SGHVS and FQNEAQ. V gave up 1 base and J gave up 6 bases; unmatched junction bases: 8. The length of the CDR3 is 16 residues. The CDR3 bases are TGTGCCAGCAGCTTAGATGGGGGGGGGTTTCCCGGGGAGCTGTTTTTT. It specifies CASSLDGGGFPGELFF.

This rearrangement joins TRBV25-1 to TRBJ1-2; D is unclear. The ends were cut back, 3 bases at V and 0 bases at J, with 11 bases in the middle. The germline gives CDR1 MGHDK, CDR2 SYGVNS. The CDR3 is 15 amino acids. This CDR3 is CASSDKVSANYGYTF. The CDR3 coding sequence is TGTGCCAGCAGTGATAAGGTCAGCGCTAACTATGGCTACACCTTC.

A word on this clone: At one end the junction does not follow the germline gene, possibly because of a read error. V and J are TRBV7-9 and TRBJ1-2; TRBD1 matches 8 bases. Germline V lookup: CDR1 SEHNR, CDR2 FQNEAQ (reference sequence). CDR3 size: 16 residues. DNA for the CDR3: TGTTCCAGCAGTTTATCAGGGGGCGCCGTAGATTTTGGCTACACCTTC. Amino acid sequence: CSSSLSGGAVDFGYTF.

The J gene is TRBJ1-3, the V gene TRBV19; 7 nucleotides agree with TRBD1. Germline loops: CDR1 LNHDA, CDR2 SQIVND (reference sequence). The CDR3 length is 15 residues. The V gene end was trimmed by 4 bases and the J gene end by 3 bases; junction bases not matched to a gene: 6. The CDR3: CASSTDRAYGNTIYF. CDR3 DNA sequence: TGTGCCAGTAGTACCGACAGGGCTTATGGAAACACCATATATTTT.

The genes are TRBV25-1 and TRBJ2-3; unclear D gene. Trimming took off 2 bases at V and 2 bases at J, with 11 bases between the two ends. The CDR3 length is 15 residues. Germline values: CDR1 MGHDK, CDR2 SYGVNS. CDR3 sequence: CASSEPRLLTDTQYF. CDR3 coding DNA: TGTGCCAGCAGTGAACCGAGACTCCTCACAGATACGCAGTATTTT.

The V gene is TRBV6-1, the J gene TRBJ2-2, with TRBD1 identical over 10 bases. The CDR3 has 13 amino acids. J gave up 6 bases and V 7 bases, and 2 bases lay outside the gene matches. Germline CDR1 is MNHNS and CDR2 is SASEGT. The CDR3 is CASKTGGPGELFF. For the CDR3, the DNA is TGTGCCAGCAAGACAGGGGGCCCCGGGGAGCTGTTTTTT.

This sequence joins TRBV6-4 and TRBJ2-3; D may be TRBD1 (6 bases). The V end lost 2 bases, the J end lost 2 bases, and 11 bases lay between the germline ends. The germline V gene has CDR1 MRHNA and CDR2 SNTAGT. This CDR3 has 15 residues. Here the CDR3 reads CASSDEQGHTDTQYF. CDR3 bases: TGTGCCAGCAGTGACGAACAGGGCCACACAGATACGCAGTATTTT.

CDR3 protein: CASSPSGRGRGGYTF. The CDR3 bases are TGTGCCAGCAGCCCTTCGGGCAGGGGAAGAGGAGGCTACACCTTC. The V gene is TRBV7-2, the J gene TRBJ1-2, with D possibly TRBD1 on 6 matching bases. The germline gives CDR1 SGHTA, CDR2 FQGNSA. Trimming pared 5 bases from V and 8 bases from J, leaving 21 bases between. The CDR3 totals 15 residues.

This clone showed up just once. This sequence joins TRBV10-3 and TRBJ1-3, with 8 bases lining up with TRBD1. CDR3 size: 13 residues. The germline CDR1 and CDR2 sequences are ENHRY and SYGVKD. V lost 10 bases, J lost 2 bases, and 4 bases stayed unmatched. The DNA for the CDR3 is TGTGCCAACCAGGGGGCGCCTGGAAACACCATATATTTT. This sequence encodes CANQGAPGNTIYF.

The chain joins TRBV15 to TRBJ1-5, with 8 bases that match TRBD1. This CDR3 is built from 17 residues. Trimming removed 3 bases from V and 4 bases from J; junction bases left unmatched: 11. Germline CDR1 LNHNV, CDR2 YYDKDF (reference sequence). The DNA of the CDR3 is TGTGCCACCAGCAGTCGACAGGGGATCGATGTAAATCAGCCCCAGCATTTT. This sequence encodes CATSSRQGIDVNQPQHF.

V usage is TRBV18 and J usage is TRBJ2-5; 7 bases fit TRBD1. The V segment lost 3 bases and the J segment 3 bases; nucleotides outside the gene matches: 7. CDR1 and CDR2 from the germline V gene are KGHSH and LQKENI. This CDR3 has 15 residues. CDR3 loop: CASSPRQGVKETQYF. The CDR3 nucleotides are TGTGCCAGCTCACCTAGGCAGGGGGTGAAAGAGACCCAGTACTTC.

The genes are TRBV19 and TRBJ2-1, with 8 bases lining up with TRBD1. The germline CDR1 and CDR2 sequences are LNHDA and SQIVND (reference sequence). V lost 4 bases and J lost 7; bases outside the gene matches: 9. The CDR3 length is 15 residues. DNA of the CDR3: TGTGCCAGTAGTAACAGGGGGAGTAGGTTGAATGAGCAGTTCTTC. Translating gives CASSNRGSRLNEQFF.